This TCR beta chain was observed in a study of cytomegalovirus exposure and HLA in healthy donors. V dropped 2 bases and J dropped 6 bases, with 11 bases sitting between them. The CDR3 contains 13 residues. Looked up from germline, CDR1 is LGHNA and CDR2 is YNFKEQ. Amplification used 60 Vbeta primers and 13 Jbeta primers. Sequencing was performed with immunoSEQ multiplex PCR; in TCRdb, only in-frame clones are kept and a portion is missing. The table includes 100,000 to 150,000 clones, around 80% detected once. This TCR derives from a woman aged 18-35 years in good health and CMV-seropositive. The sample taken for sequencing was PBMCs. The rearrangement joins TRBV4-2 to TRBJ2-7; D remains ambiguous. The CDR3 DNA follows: TGTGCCAGCAGCCAAACAATAGCCGGCGAGCAGTACTTC. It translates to CASSQTIAGEQYF.